Each of the 27 T cell receptor beta chains below was sequenced from the same sample in a study of beta chain features in type 1 diabetes. These receptors lack a known antigen. Study outcomes and limitations: Patients with Type 1 diabetes showed moderately but significantly shorter TCRB CDR3s in all four CD4+ subsets.

Reverse transcribing all isolated RNA meant expressed TCRB transcripts were sequenced. The method was immunoSEQ multiplex PCR; TCRdb's version includes in-frame clones alone and lacks a portion of them. The sample contains approximately 260,000 clones, less than 30% of which appear only once. Sequencing was performed on naive CD4+ T cells from blood. The receptors stem from a woman in her twenties or thirties with type 1 diabetes.

The chain couples TRBV19 to TRBJ1-5; perhaps TRBD1 as D (6 bases). Between the trimmed V and J ends, which lost 3 bases and 4 bases, there was a span of 10 bases. In germline, CDR1 is LNHDA, CDR2 SQIVND (reference sequence). This CDR3 is built from 14 residues. The DNA for the CDR3 is TGTGCCAGTAGTATCTGGACAGCTAATCAGCCCCAGCATTTT. Amino acid sequence: CASSIWTANQPQHF.

CDR3 nucleotide sequence: TGTGCCAGCAGTTACTGGCGGACTAGCCAAGAGACCCAGTACTTC. This codes for CASSYWRTSQETQYF. The chain uses TRBV6-5 and TRBJ2-5; 7 positions match TRBD2. Germline V gene sequence: CDR1 MNHEY, CDR2 SVGAGI. After removal of 1 base from V and 1 base from J, the junction contained 3 bases not matched to a gene. The CDR3 is made up of 15 amino acids.

The chain has TRBV7-9 and TRBJ2-5; D might be TRBD1 (5 bases). Germline-derived CDR1 and CDR2 are SEHNR and FQNEAQ (reference sequence). The CDR3 sequence is 15 residues long. V dropped 4 bases and J dropped 5 bases, with 17 bases sitting between them. CDR3 sequence reads: CASSSVPGAPETQYF. As DNA, the CDR3 is TGTGCCAGCAGCTCGGTGCCTGGGGCGCCCGAGACCCAGTACTTC.

The genes are TRBV2 and TRBJ1-1; D unclear. CDR3 size: 14 residues. The V end was cut by 7 bases, the J end by 1 base, with 13 bases between. In germline, CDR1 is SNHLY, CDR2 FYNNEI. Here the CDR3 reads CASTEQRENTEAFF. CDR3 DNA sequence: TGTGCCAGCACCGAACAGAGAGAGAACACTGAAGCTTTCTTT.

V usage is TRBV10-3 and J usage is TRBJ2-1; 8 nucleotides align to TRBD2. Germline values: CDR1 ENHRY, CDR2 SYGVKD. Trimming removed 10 bases from V and 2 bases from J; junction bases left unmatched: 7. This CDR3 has 14 amino acids. In nucleotides, the CDR3 is TGTGCCACCCAACCGGGACTAGCCTACAATGAGCAGTTCTTC. This encodes CATQPGLAYNEQFF.

The table lists this clone with a few counts. The genes are TRBV5-4 and TRBJ2-7, with TRBD2 as a possible D gene (6 bases). Trimming shortened V by 0 bases and J by 1 base, and 11 bases separated the two germline ends. CDR1 and CDR2 (germline): SGHNT, YYREEE (reference sequence). The CDR3 extends over 15 amino acids. CDR3 protein: CASSLGIGRSYEQYF. CDR3 in DNA: TGTGCCAGCAGCTTGGGTATAGGGAGGTCCTACGAGCAGTACTTC.

In regard to this clone: Other DNA sequences from this sample encode an identical CDR3 as well. This chain connects TRBV30 to TRBJ2-7; a weak D match, TRBD1 (5 bases). Trimming took 0 bases from V and 3 from J, leaving 6 bases between them. This CDR3 is 12 amino acids long. Per germline, CDR1 GTSNPN and CDR2 SVGIG (reference sequence). As DNA, the CDR3 is TGTGCCTGGAGTGTCCAGGGCTACGAGCAGTACTTC. It codes for CAWSVQGYEQYF.

Only a few counts were recorded for this clone. Additional DNA sequences in this sample encode the identical CDR3. V gene TRBV9 combines with J gene TRBJ2-1; TRBD2 aligns across 15 bases. This CDR3 spans 15 amino acids. The junction had 3 bases not matched to a gene; V was cut back by 3 bases and J by 8 bases. Germline V gives CDR1 SGDLS, CDR2 YYNGEE. The CDR3 sequence: CASSAGLAGGDEQFF. CDR3 coding DNA: TGTGCCAGCAGCGCGGGACTAGCGGGAGGTGATGAGCAGTTCTTC.

CDR3 DNA sequence: TGTGCCAGCAGTGACCAACAGGGGGAAGTCACAGATACGCAGTATTTT. It specifies CASSDQQGEVTDTQYF. J is TRBJ2-3 and V is TRBV9, with 8 bases aligning to TRBD1. V lost 5 bases to trimming and J lost 2 bases; unmatched junction nucleotides: 10. CDR3 size: 16 residues. Germline V gene lookup returns CDR1 SGDLS and CDR2 YYNGEE.

This chain joins TRBV5-1 and TRBJ2-7; weak D call: TRBD1 (5 bases). The V and J ends lost 4 bases and 4 bases respectively, with 18 bases between them. CDR3 length: 15 amino acids. Germline V CDR1 and CDR2: SGHRS, YFSETQ. The CDR3 sequence: CASSLQGSRSYEQYF. CDR3 in DNA: TGCGCCAGCAGCCTCCAGGGTTCAAGATCGTACGAGCAGTACTTC.

V gene TRBV7-9 combines with J gene TRBJ2-1; 10 nucleotides line up with TRBD2. Trimming at V came to 5 bases and at J to 1 base, leaving 8 bases not matched to a gene. The V gene's germline CDR1 is SEHNR and CDR2 FQNEAQ (reference sequence). The length of the CDR3 is 17 residues. Here the CDR3 DNA reads TGTGCCAGCAGCCCGAAAGCGGGAGGGCCTTCCTACAATGAGCAGTTCTTC. Residues: CASSPKAGGPSYNEQFF.

CDR3 nucleotides: TGCAGCGTGACTAGCGACTTATACAATGAGCAGTTCTTC. Translating gives CSVTSDLYNEQFF. This chain uses TRBV29-1 with TRBJ2-1; 8 bases align to TRBD2. This CDR3 has 13 amino acids. Germline values: CDR1 SQVTM, CDR2 ANQGSEA. J was trimmed by 4 bases and V by 6 bases; bases with no gene match: 5.

This clone has only a few counts. The chain recombines TRBV6-6 with TRBJ2-7; weak D call: TRBD1 (6 bases). Germline CDR1 and CDR2: MNHNY and SVGAGI (reference sequence). The CDR3 has 15 residues. Trimming took 6 bases from V and 0 from J, leaving 15 bases between them. The CDR3 nucleotides are TGTGCCAGCAGGGTACCAGGGGTCGGCTCCTACGAGCAGTACTTC. It codes for CASRVPGVGSYEQYF.

The gene calls are TRBV29-1 and TRBJ1-2, with 9 bases lining up with TRBD1. The CDR3 contains 13 residues. Trimming took 3 bases from V and 9 from J; bases not matched to a gene: 8. The V gene's germline CDR1 is SQVTM and CDR2 ANQGSEA. The CDR3 DNA follows: TGCAGCGTTGATGGGGACAGGGAAAATAGCTACACCTTC. This sequence encodes CSVDGDRENSYTF. The variable domain in full, completed from reference TRBV29-1 and TRBJ1-2, reads SAVISQKPSRDICQRGTSLTIQCQVDSQVTMMFWYRQQPGQSLTLIATANQGSEATYESGFVIDKFPISRPNLTFSTLTVSNMSPEDSSIYLCSVDGDRENSYTFGSGTRLTVV.

This chain links TRBV30 with TRBJ2-1; 10 bases fit TRBD2. The germline gives CDR1 GTSNPN, CDR2 SVGIG (reference sequence). CDR3 size: 15 residues. The V and J ends lost 4 bases and 4 bases, in that order; junction bases with no gene match: 7. The CDR3: CAWKRLAGGYNEQFF. In DNA, the CDR3 is TGTGCCTGGAAAAGGTTAGCGGGAGGTTACAATGAGCAGTTCTTC.

The table lists this clone with a few counts. The CDR3 DNA sequence: TGTGCCAGCAGCGTAGATTTCTCTCCCGGGGAGCTGTTTTTT. This sequence encodes CASSVDFSPGELFF. The chain uses TRBV9 and TRBJ2-2; D is uncertain. CDR3 length: 14 amino acids. Between the trimmed V and J ends, which lost 0 bases and 6 bases, there was a span of 9 bases. The germline V gene has CDR1 SGDLS and CDR2 YYNGEE.

As DNA, the CDR3 is TGTGCCAGCAGCGTAGACAGCCTGAACACTGAAGCTTTCTTT. It translates to CASSVDSLNTEAFF. The V call is TRBV9, the J call TRBJ1-1, with D unclear. The CDR3 has 14 residues. V dropped 0 bases and J dropped 0 bases, with 6 bases sitting between them. Germline CDR1 reads SGDLS; CDR2 reads YYNGEE.

The chain has TRBV9 and TRBJ2-5; a possible D gene is TRBD2 (6 bases). The CDR3 is 16 residues long. With 2 bases removed from V and 5 bases from J, the gap between germline ends came to 19 bases. Germline CDR1 SGDLS, CDR2 YYNGEE. CDR3 residues: CASSVTGTPSQETQYF. For the CDR3, the DNA is TGTGCCAGCAGCGTCACCGGGACTCCTTCACAGGAGACCCAGTACTTC.

This chain connects TRBV30 to TRBJ2-1; 11 positions match TRBD2. Per the germline V gene, CDR1 is GTSNPN and CDR2 is SVGIG (reference sequence). The CDR3 loop spans 15 amino acids. V was clipped by 2 bases and J by 8 bases; unmatched bases: 8. The CDR3 protein is CAWSHGTSGYDEQFF. Written as DNA, the CDR3 is TGTGCCTGGAGTCATGGGACTAGCGGTTATGATGAGCAGTTCTTC.

The chain links TRBV7-3 to TRBJ2-5; TRBD1 aligns across 11 bases. Germline CDR1 and CDR2: SGHTA and FQGTGA. CDR3 length: 14 amino acids. V trimming: 5 bases; J trimming: 4 bases; junction bases outside the gene matches: 3. The CDR3 spells CASSPGTGGETQYF. The CDR3 coding sequence is TGTGCCAGCAGCCCGGGGACAGGGGGAGAGACCCAGTACTTC.

The gene calls are TRBV6-6 and TRBJ2-1; D is possibly TRBD2 (5 bases). Trimming took off 5 bases at V and 0 bases at J, with 11 bases between the two ends. CDR1 is MNHNY, CDR2 SVGAGI, per germline (reference sequence). The CDR3 runs to 15 residues. In DNA, the CDR3 is TGTGCCAGCAGTCCCTTAGGACTCTCCTACAATGAGCAGTTCTTC. This translates into CASSPLGLSYNEQFF.

In this sample, this clone turned up once. The J gene is TRBJ1-1, the V gene TRBV29-1; D is uncertain. The ends were cut back, 0 bases at V and 0 bases at J, with 11 bases in the middle. Per germline, CDR1 SQVTM and CDR2 ANQGSEA. The CDR3 covers 15 residues. The DNA of the CDR3 is TGCAGCGTTGAAGATCCCAGAAAAGTGAACACTGAAGCTTTCTTT. It codes for CSVEDPRKVNTEAFF.

V usage is TRBV2 and J usage is TRBJ2-7; the match to TRBD1 covers 8 bases. With V trimmed by 6 bases and J by 4 bases, 8 bases remained unmatched. The CDR3 loop spans 14 amino acids. CDR1 is SNHLY, CDR2 FYNNEI, per germline. The CDR3 DNA reads TGTGCCAGCAGGGCTCGGACAGGGATGTACGAGCAGTACTTC. This codes for CASRARTGMYEQYF.

This clone was seen a handful of times. The rearrangement uses TRBV30 and TRBJ1-1; 8 bases fit TRBD1. V trimming: 3 bases; J trimming: 3 bases; junction bases outside the gene matches: 6. CDR3 length equals 14 residues. The germline V gene encodes CDR1 GTSNPN and CDR2 SVGIG (reference sequence). The CDR3 here is CAWSLQGVDTEAFF. CDR3 coding DNA: TGTGCCTGGAGCCTACAGGGGGTGGACACTGAAGCTTTCTTT.

The chain carries TRBV19 and TRBJ2-6, with TRBD1 matching over 7 bases. V trimming: 8 bases; J trimming: 1 base; junction bases outside the gene matches: 11. Germline CDR1 LNHDA, CDR2 SQIVND (reference sequence). The CDR3 runs to 17 residues. DNA of the CDR3: TGTGCCAGTCAAACGGGGACAGTGTTTTCTGGGGCCAACGTCCTGACTTTC. This sequence encodes CASQTGTVFSGANVLTF. Drawing the rest from reference TRBV19 and TRBJ2-6, the complete variable domain is DGGITQSPKYLFRKEGQNVTLSCEQNLNHDAMYWYRQDPGQGLRLIYYSQIVNDFQKGDIAEGYSVSREKKESFPLTVTSAQKNPTAFYLCASQTGTVFSGANVLTFGAGSRLTVL.

This clone was counted a few times. The chain carries TRBV7-3 and TRBJ1-1; maybe TRBD1 (6 bases). V lost 1 base and J lost 8, with 11 bases in between. CDR1 SGHTA and CDR2 FQGTGA come from the germline V gene. The CDR3 runs to 13 residues. The CDR3 sequence is CASSLMGAGEAFF. The CDR3 nucleotides are TGTGCCAGCAGCTTAATGGGGGCAGGGGAAGCTTTCTTT.

The rearrangement joins TRBV19 to TRBJ2-5; 10 nucleotides align to TRBD1. The germline V gene encodes CDR1 LNHDA and CDR2 SQIVND (reference sequence). The CDR3 runs to 15 residues. Germline trimming cut 6 bases from V and 4 bases from J; bases unmatched to any gene: 8. In nucleotides, the CDR3 is TGTGCCAGTAGCCCGACAGGGGGCGCCGGAGAGACCCAGTACTTC. Encoded protein: CASSPTGGAGETQYF.